This is a list of T cell receptor beta chains from one sample in a study of cytomegalovirus exposure and HLA in healthy donors. Here immunoSEQ multiplex PCR was the method, and the copy in TCRdb shows in-frame clones only, minus some. The sample has nearly 110,000 clones, 65% to 85% seen once. Sequenced: PBMCs. These receptors all come from a man younger than 30 in good health and CMV-seronegative. Each CDR3 is given with its conserved first and last residue. Each record gives: clone size, D gene, V gene, J gene, CDR3 protein, CDR3 DNA. D genes are given only for firm matches. Part of the rows lack a size; the others show once, few, many or a class for expanded clones.

>NA|TRBD1|TRBV6-1|TRBJ1-4
CASRGTGGLKLFF
TGTGCCAGCAGGGGGACAGGGGGCTTAAAACTGTTTTTT
>few|TRBD1|TRBV10-3|TRBJ1-1
CAISEAGGTEAFF
TGTGCCATCAGTGAGGCAGGGGGAACTGAAGCTTTCTTT
>NA|NA|TRBV6-1|TRBJ2-2
CASSEWRAGELFF
TGTGCCAGCAGTGAGTGGAGAGCTGGGGAGCTGTTTTTT
>few|TRBD2|TRBV5-1|TRBJ2-1
CASSLVTSGYNEQFF
TGCGCCAGCAGCTTAGTGACTAGCGGGTACAATGAGCAGTTCTTC
>NA|TRBD2|TRBV28|TRBJ2-5
CASRSGERGTGFPETQYF
TGTGCCAGCAGATCGGGGGAGCGGGGGACCGGGTTCCCAGAGACCCAGTACTTC
>NA|TRBD1|TRBV5-1|TRBJ2-7
CASSLEQGGYEQYF
TGCGCCAGCAGCTTGGAACAGGGGGGCTACGAGCAGTACTTC
>NA|NA|TRBV4-2|TRBJ1-1
CASSPRGRGPYAEAFF
TGTGCCAGCAGCCCCCGAGGGCGGGGGCCTTACGCTGAAGCTTTCTTT
>NA|NA|TRBV28|TRBJ2-5
CASSFGGAPRRETQYF
TGTGCCAGCAGTTTTGGAGGGGCACCGCGGAGAGAGACCCAGTACTTC
>NA|NA|TRBV7-3|TRBJ2-7
CASSLGQVPYEQYF
TGTGCCAGCAGCTTAGGCCAAGTCCCCTACGAGCAGTACTTC
>once|TRBD1|TRBV6-9|TRBJ1-6
CASSYSDRGGRKTGSPLHF
TGTGCCAGCAGTTATTCTGACAGGGGTGGACGAAAAACGGGATCACCCCTCCACTTT
>few|TRBD1|TRBV7-9|TRBJ1-3
CASSLPGTGFPRF
TGTGCCAGCAGCCTACCCGGGACAGGGTTTCCGCGGTTT
>NA|NA|TRBV4-3|TRBJ2-1
CASSQDGLVTYNEQFF
TGCGCCAGCAGCCAAGATGGACTCGTAACCTACAATGAGCAGTTCTTC
>NA|TRBD1|TRBV7-6|TRBJ2-7
CASSLAGGGGTGTFYEQYF
TGTGCCAGCAGCTTAGCGGGTGGTGGGGGGACAGGGACATTCTACGAGCAGTACTTC
>NA|TRBD1|TRBV5-1|TRBJ2-7
CASRATGMGEQYF
TGCGCCAGCAGAGCGACAGGGATGGGGGAGCAGTACTTC
>NA|NA|TRBV5-8|TRBJ1-6
CASSRRGVGSPLHF
TGTGCCAGCAGCCGCAGGGGAGTAGGATCACCCCTCCACTTT
>NA|NA|TRBV7-8|TRBJ2-7
CASSSGAAVYEQYF
TGTGCCAGCAGCTCCGGCGCGGCCGTATACGAGCAGTACTTC
>few|TRBD1|TRBV19|TRBJ2-7
CASSIGAVAGGINEQYF
TGTGCCAGTAGTATAGGGGCGGTGGCAGGGGGCATCAACGAGCAGTACTTC
>once|NA|TRBV7-2|TRBJ2-1
CASSLGSDPFYNEQFF
TGTGCCAGCAGCTTAGGCAGCGACCCTTTCTACAATGAGCAGTTCTTC
>NA|NA|TRBV29-1|TRBJ2-2
CSVAGGAGGVTGELLF
NA
>few|NA|TRBV9|TRBJ2-3
CASSVEQRTDTQYF
TGTGCCAGCAGCGTAGAACAGCGCACAGATACGCAGTATTTT
>NA|NA|TRBV4-2|TRBJ1-2
CASSQENSVYGYTF
TGTGCCAGCAGCCAAGAAAATTCCGTCTATGGCTACACCTTC
>NA|TRBD1|TRBV11-3|TRBJ2-7
CASSVTGAEQYF
TGTGCCAGCAGCGTCACAGGGGCCGAGCAGTACTTC
>NA|NA|TRBV2|TRBJ2-4
CASSGRILGKNIQYF
TGTGCCAGCAGTGGCCGCATTCTCGGCAAAAACATTCAGTACTTC
>few|NA|TRBV27|TRBJ2-7
CASSFGERYEQYF
TGTGCCAGCAGTTTCGGGGAACGGTACGAGCAGTACTTC
>NA|NA|TRBV6-5|TRBJ2-7
CASRKAFSSYEQYF
TGTGCCAGCAGGAAAGCGTTTAGCTCCTACGAGCAGTACTTC
>once|NA|TRBV7-9|TRBJ2-1
CASRPGGLIYNEQFF
TGTGCCAGCAGACCAGGGGGGTTGATATACAATGAGCAGTTCTTC